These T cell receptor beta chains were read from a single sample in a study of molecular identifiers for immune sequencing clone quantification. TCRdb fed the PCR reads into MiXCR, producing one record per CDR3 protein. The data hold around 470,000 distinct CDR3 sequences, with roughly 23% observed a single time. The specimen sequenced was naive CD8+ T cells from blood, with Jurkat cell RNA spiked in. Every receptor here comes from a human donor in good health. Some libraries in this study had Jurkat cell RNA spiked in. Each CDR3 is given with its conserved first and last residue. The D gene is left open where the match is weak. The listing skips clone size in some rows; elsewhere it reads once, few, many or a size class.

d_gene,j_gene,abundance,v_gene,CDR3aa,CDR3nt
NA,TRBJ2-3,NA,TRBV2,CASPVGDTQYF,TGTGCCAGTCCGGTCGGGGATACGCAGTATTTT
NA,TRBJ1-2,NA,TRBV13,CASSLGGQRYGYTF,TGTGCCAGCAGCTTAGGAGGACAACGATATGGCTACACCTTC
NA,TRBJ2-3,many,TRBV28,CASTPLGDTQYF,TGTGCCAGCACCCCCTTAGGAGATACGCAGTATTTT
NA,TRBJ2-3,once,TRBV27,CVSSPQEITDTQYF,TGTGTCAGCAGCCCCCAGGAGATCACAGATACGCAGTATTTT
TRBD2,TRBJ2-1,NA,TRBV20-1,CSARDLFGLAGAYNEQFF,TGCAGTGCTAGAGATCTCTTTGGACTAGCGGGGGCATACAATGAGCAGTTCTTC
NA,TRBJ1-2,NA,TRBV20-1,CSARLEAANYGYTF,TGCAGTGCTAGACTTGAGGCAGCTAACTATGGCTACACCTTC
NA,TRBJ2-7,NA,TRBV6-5,CASRLRDSGYEQYF,TGTGCCAGCAGACTACGTGATAGCGGATACGAGCAGTACTTC
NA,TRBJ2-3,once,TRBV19,CASSLLHTDTQYF,TGTGCCAGTAGTCTCTTACACACAGATACGCAGTATTTT
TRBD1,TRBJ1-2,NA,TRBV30,CAWSTLGTGGFQTF,TGTGCCTGGAGTACCCTGGGGACAGGGGGGTTTCAAACCTTC
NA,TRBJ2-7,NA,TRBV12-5,CASGLGRVGYEQYF,TGTGCTAGTGGTTTGGGGAGGGTCGGCTACGAGCAGTACTTC
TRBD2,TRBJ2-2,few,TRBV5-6,CASSREGLFNTGELFF,TGTGCCAGCAGCCGGGAGGGGCTATTCAACACCGGGGAGCTGTTTTTT
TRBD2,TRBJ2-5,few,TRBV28,CASSMGEREGLETQYF,TGTGCCAGCAGCATGGGGGAGCGGGAGGGCCTGGAGACCCAGTACTTC
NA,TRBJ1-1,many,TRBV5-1,CASSYLPGPNTEAFF,TGCGCCAGCAGCTACCTCCCTGGTCCTAACACTGAAGCTTTCTTT
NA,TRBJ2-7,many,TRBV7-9,CASSPVAGIEQYF,TGTGCCAGCAGCCCAGTGGCAGGGATCGAGCAGTACTTC
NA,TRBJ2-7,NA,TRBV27,CASSEAQRHYEQYF,TGTGCCAGCAGTGAGGCGCAGCGGCACTACGAGCAGTACTTC
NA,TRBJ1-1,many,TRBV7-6,CASSDGVGANTEAFF,TGTGCCAGCAGCGATGGGGTTGGCGCGAATACTGAAGCTTTCTTT
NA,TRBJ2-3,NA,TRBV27,CASSPPRAWGADTQYF,TGTGCCAGCAGTCCACCTAGGGCCTGGGGCGCAGATACGCAGTATTTT
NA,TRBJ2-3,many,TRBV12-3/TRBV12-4,CASSSHQDTQYF,TGTGCCAGCAGCTCACACCAGGATACGCAGTATTTT
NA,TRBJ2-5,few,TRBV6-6,CASSSHSGGPKETQYF,TGTGCCAGCAGTTCCCATAGCGGAGGCCCAAAAGAGACCCAGTACTTC
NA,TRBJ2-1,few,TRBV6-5,CASKSGTLTYNEQFF,TGTGCCAGCAAATCCGGGACGTTGACCTACAATGAGCAGTTCTTC
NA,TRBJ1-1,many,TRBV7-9,CASSPADELIAFF,TGTGCCAGCAGCCCCGCGGATGAGTTGATCGCTTTCTTT
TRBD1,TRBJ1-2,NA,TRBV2,CASSEVAGGASNYGYTF,TGTGCCAGCAGTGAAGTTGCAGGGGGCGCGAGTAACTATGGCTACACCTTC
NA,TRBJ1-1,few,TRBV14,CASSPRTVGGTEAFF,TGTGCCAGCAGCCCTCGGACAGTAGGAGGAACTGAAGCTTTCTTT
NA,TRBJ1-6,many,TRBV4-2,CASSPFWERNSPLHF,TGTGCCAGCAGCCCTTTTTGGGAGCGAAATTCACCCCTCCACTTT
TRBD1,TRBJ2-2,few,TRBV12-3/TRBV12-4,CASRSSRTGNTGELFF,TGTGCCAGCAGATCTAGTAGGACAGGGAACACCGGGGAGCTGTTTTTT
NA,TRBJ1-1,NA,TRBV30,CAWSLLFAEAFF,TGTGCCTGGAGTCTTTTGTTCGCTGAAGCTTTCTTT
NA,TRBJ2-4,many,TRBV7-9,CASSPGPLILAKNIQYF,TGTGCCAGCAGCCCGGGACCCTTGATTCTAGCCAAAAACATTCAGTACTTC
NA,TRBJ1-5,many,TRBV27,CASSLTGFAQPQHF,TGTGCCAGCAGTTTAACAGGGTTCGCTCAGCCCCAGCATTTT
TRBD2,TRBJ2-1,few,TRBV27,CAAGRAKRGSYNEQFF,TGTGCCGCAGGGCGCGCCAAGCGGGGGTCCTACAATGAGCAGTTCTTC
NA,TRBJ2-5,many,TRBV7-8,CASSPRRRETQYF,TGTGCCAGCAGCCCCCGCCGCAGAGAGACCCAGTACTTC
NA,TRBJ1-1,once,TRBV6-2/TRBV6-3,CASSPRLGGWGEDTEAFF,TGTGCCAGCAGTCCCCGTTTGGGGGGATGGGGGGAAGACACTGAAGCTTTCTTT
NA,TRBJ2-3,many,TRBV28,CASSTTDSRLTDTQYF,TGTGCCAGCAGTACCACGGACAGTAGACTCACAGATACGCAGTATTTT
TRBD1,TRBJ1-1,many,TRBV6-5,CASRLPGQASEAFF,TGTGCCAGCAGACTCCCGGGACAGGCGAGTGAAGCTTTCTTT
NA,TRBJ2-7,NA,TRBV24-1,CATADLVASYEQYF,TGTGCCACCGCCGACTTAGTGGCCTCCTACGAGCAGTACTTC
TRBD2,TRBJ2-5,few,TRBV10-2,CATLAGGQETQYF,TGCGCCACCCTAGCGGGGGGCCAAGAGACCCAGTACTTC
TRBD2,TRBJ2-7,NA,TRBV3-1,CASSRPGGGGISYEQYF,TGTGCCAGCAGCCGACCCGGGGGGGGCGGCATCTCCTACGAGCAGTACTTC
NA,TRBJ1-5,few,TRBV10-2,CASSDAQLNQPQHF,TGCGCCAGCAGTGACGCACAGCTCAATCAGCCCCAGCATTTT
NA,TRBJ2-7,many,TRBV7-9,CASRESESREQYF,TGTGCCAGCAGGGAGTCGGAGTCACGGGAGCAGTACTTC
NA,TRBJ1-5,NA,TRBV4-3,CASGQEIFSNQPQHF,TGCGCCAGCGGCCAAGAGATCTTCAGCAATCAGCCCCAGCATTTT
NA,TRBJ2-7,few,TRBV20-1,CSDRDRSSYEQYF,TGCAGTGATCGAGACAGGAGCTCCTACGAGCAGTACTTC
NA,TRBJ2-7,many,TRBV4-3,CASSQDLFSYEQYF,TGCGCCAGCAGCCAAGATCTGTTCTCCTACGAGCAGTACTTC
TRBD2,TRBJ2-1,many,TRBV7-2,CASSSGLAVYNEQFF,TGTGCCAGCAGCTCCGGACTAGCGGTTTACAATGAGCAGTTCTTC
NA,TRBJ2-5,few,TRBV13,CASSSAQEGRQETQYF,TGTGCCAGCAGCTCTGCTCAGGAGGGGCGCCAAGAGACCCAGTACTTC
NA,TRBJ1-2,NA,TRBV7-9,CASSLTTALNYGYTF,TGTGCCAGCAGCCTAACCACAGCACTAAACTATGGCTACACCTTC
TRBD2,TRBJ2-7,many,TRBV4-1,CASSQEGGSYYEQYF,TGCGCCAGCAGCCAAGAAGGCGGGAGTTACTACGAGCAGTACTTC
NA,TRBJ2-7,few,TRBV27,CASSFKASAIYEQYF,TGTGCCAGCAGTTTTAAGGCCTCAGCGATCTACGAGCAGTACTTC
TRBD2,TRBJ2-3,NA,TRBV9,CASSVGSAGGPYTQYF,TGTGCCAGCAGCGTAGGATCAGCGGGGGGCCCATATACGCAGTATTTT
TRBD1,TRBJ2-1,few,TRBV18,CASSPTGVDGYNEQFF,TGTGCCAGCTCACCGACAGGGGTAGATGGTTACAATGAGCAGTTCTTC
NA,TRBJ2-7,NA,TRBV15,CATSRDRFQGWEQYF,TGTGCCACCAGCAGAGATCGATTTCAAGGGTGGGAGCAGTACTTC
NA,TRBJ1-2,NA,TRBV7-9,CASSLGGNLLYGYAF,TGTGCCAGCAGCTTAGGGGGGAACCTTCTCTATGGCTACGCCTTC
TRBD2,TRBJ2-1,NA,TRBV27,CASSFIAGEQFF,TGTGCCAGCAGTTTTATAGCGGGTGAGCAGTTCTTC